This T cell receptor (beta chain) is from a study of CD8 T cells in Susac syndrome. An amount of RNA that ranged from 0.5 to 1 ug was reverse transcribed with random hexamers. Multiplex immunoSEQ PCR targeted 54 Vbeta and 13 Jbeta TCR beta segments. TCRdb passed the immunoSEQ multiplex PCR reads through MiXCR, listing each CDR3 protein once. The repertoire has about 110,000 distinct CDR3 sequences, 96% of them found once; the top ten carry roughly 0.099%. The V segment lost 5 bases and the J segment 1 base; nucleotides outside the gene matches: 7. The CDR3 spans 15 residues. The germline CDR1 and CDR2 sequences are SGHTA and FQGNSA.

The chain couples TRBV7-2 to TRBJ2-7; 8 bases line up with TRBD1. The sequencing input was CD4+ T cells from PBMCs. The origin of this receptor is a human donor in good health. Here the CDR3 DNA reads TGTGCCAGCAGCCCTGGACAGGGAAGATCCTACGAGCAGTACTTC. It translates to CASSPGQGRSYEQYF.